This TCR delta chain was captured in a study of gamma-delta chains in newborns, infants, children. Study information: Microbial exposure reportedly drives polyclonal innate γδ T cell expansion after birth.

In its sample, this clone is medium-sized. A much larger clonotype is one base distant, so this may be a read error. The sample has other DNA sequences that encode this CDR3 too. The CDR3 has 14 residues. Germline-derived CDR1 and CDR2 are GEAIGNYY and EKD. Germline trimming cut 3 bases from V and 8 bases from J; bases unmatched to any gene: 2. With CATT, TCRdb re-called clones from the reads. This sample has about 6,100 delta-chain clones, with 1.5% to 2% found just once. Sequenced material: blood. The chain is built from TRDV2 and TRDJ2; 13 nucleotides line up with TRDD3. This sequence was found in a child who was a newborn, infant or young child, either healthy, febrile or measles-vaccinated (not recorded which). CDR3 residues: CACDVLGDTAQLFF. Written as DNA, the CDR3 is TGTGCCTGTGACGTACTGGGGGATACGGCACAACTCTTCTTT.